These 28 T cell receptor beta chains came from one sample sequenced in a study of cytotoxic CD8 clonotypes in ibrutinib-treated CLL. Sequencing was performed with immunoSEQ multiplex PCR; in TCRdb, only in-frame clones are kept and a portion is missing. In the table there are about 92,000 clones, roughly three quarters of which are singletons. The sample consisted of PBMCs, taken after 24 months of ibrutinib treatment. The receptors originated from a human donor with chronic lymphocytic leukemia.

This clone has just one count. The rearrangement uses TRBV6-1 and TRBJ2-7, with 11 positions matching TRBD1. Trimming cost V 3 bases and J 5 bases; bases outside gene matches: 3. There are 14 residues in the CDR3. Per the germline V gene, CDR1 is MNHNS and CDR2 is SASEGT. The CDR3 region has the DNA TGTGCCAGCAGTGAGCCGGGACAGGGGGACGAGCAGTACTTC. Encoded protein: CASSEPGQGDEQYF.

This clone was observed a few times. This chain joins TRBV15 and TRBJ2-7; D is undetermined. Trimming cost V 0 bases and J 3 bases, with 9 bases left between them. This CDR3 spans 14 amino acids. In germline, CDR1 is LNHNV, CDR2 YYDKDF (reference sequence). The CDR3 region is CATSRDSPLYEQYF. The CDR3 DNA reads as TGTGCCACCAGCAGAGACAGCCCGCTCTACGAGCAGTACTTC.

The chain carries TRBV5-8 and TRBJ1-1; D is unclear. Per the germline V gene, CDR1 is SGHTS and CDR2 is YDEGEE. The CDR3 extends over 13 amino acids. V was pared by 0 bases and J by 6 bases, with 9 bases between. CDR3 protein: CASSLAKGSEAFF. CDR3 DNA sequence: TGTGCCAGCAGCTTGGCCAAGGGATCTGAAGCTTTCTTT.

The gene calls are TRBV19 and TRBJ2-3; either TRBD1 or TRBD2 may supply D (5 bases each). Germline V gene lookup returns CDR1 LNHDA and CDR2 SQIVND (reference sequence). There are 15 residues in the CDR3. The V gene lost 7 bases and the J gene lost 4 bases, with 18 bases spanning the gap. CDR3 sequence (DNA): TGTGCCAGTAAGTCGGGGCCCTCCTGGTCAGATACGCAGTATTTT. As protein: CASKSGPSWSDTQYF.

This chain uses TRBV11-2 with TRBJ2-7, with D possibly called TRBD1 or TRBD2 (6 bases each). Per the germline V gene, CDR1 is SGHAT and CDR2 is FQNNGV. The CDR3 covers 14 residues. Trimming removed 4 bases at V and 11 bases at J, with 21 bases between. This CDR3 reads CASSSRRGSGSEYF. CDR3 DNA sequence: TGTGCCAGCAGCTCCCGGAGGGGGAGCGGTTCGGAGTACTTC.

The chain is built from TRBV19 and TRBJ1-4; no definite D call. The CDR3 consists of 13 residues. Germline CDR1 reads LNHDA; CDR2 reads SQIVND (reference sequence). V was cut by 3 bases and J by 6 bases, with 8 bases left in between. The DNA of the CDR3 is TGTGCCAGTAGTATTACTCGGCATGAAAAACTGTTTTTT. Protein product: CASSITRHEKLFF.

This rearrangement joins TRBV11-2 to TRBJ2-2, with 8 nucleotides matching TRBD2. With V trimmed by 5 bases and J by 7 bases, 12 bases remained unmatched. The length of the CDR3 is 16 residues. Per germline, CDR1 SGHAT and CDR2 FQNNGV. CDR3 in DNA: TGTGCCAGCAGCCCCAAGGTTGCGGGGGGTTTCGGGGAGCTGTTTTTT. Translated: CASSPKVAGGFGELFF.

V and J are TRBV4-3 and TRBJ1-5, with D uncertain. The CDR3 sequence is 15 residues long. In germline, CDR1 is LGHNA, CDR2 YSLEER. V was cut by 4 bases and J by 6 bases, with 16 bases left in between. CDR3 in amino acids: CASSRHRAETQPQHF. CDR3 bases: TGCGCCAGCAGCCGCCACCGGGCCGAAACTCAGCCCCAGCATTTT.

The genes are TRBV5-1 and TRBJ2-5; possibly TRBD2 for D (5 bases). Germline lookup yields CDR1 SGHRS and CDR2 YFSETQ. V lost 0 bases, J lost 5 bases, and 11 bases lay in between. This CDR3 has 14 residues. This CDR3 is CASSLDRGRETQYF. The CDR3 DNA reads TGCGCCAGCAGCTTGGACCGGGGAAGGGAGACCCAGTACTTC.

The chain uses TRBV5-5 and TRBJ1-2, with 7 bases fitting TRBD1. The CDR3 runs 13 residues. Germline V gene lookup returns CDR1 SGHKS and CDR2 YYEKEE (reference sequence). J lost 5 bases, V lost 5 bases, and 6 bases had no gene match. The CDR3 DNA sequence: TGTGCCAGCAGTAACAGGGGAAATTATGGCTACACCTTC. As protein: CASSNRGNYGYTF.

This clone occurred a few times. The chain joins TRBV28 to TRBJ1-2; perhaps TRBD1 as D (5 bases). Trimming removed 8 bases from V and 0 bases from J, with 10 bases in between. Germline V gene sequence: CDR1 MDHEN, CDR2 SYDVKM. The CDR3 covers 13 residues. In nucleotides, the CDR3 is TGTGCCAGCCGGGACGGCTCTAACTATGGCTACACCTTC. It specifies CASRDGSNYGYTF.

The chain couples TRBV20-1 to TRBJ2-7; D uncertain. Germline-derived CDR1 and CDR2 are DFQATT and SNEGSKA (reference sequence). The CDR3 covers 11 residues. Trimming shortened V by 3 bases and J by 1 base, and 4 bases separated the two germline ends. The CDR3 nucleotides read TGCAGTGCTAGCCCATCCTACGAGCAGTACTTC. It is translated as CSASPSYEQYF.

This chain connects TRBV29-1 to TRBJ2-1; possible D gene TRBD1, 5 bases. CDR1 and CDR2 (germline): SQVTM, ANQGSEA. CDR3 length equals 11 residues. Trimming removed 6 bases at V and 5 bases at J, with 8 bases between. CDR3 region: CSVRQNNEQFF. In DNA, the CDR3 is TGCAGCGTAAGACAGAACAATGAGCAGTTCTTC.

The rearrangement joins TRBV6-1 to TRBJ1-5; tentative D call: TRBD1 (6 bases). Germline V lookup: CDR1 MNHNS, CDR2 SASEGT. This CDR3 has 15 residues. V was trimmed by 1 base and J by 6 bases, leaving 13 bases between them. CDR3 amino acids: CASSEGVGGLQPQHF. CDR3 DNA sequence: TGTGCCAGCAGTGAAGGGGTGGGGGGCCTTCAGCCCCAGCATTTT.

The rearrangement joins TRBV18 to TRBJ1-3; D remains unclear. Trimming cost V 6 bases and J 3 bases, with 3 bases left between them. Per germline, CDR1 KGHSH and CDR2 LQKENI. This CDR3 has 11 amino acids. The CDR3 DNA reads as TGTGCCAGCTCGGGTGGAAACACCATATATTTT. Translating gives CASSGGNTIYF. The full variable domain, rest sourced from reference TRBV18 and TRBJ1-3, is NAGVMQNPRHLVRRRGQEARLRCSPMKGHSHVYWYRQLPEEGLKFMVYLQKENIIDESGMPKERFSAEFPKEGPSILRIQQVVRGDSAAYFCASSGGNTIYFGEGSWLTVV.

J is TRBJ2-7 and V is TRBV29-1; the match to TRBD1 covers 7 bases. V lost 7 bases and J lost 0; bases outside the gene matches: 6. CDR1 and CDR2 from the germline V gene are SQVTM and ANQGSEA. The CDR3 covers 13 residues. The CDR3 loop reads CSATGTVSYEQYF. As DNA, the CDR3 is TGCAGCGCCACCGGGACAGTCTCCTACGAGCAGTACTTC.

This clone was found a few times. The CDR3 sequence is CASSEKSGITIYF. DNA for the CDR3: TGTGCCAGCAGTGAAAAGTCAGGGATCACCATATATTTT. The chain joins TRBV6-1 to TRBJ1-3; perhaps TRBD1 as D (5 bases). The CDR3 is made up of 13 amino acids. Germline lookup yields CDR1 MNHNS and CDR2 SASEGT. V was shortened by 2 bases and J by 9 bases, with 11 bases between the two germline ends.

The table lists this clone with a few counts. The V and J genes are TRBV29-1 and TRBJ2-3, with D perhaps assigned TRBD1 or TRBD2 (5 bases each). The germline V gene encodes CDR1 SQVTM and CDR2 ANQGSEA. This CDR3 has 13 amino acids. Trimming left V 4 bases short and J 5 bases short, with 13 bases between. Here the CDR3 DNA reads TGCAGCGTTGTTACTCCGGGGCAAGATACGCAGTATTTT. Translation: CSVVTPGQDTQYF.

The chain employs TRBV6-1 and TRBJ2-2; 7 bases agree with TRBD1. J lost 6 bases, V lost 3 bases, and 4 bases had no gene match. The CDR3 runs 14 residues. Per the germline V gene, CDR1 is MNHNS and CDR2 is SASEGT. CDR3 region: CASSDGQGAGELFF. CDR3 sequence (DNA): TGTGCCAGCAGTGACGGGCAGGGGGCCGGGGAGCTGTTTTTT.

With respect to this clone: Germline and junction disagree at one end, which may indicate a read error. The DNA of the CDR3 is TGTACCAGCAGTGCCGGGACTAGCGGGAGGAGACCTGGGAATGAGCAGTTCTTC. Amino acid sequence: CTSSAGTSGRRPGNEQFF. The chain uses TRBV27 and TRBJ2-1, with TRBD2 matching 15 bases. Per the germline V gene, CDR1 is MNHEY and CDR2 is SMNVEV (reference sequence). The CDR3 loop spans 18 amino acids.

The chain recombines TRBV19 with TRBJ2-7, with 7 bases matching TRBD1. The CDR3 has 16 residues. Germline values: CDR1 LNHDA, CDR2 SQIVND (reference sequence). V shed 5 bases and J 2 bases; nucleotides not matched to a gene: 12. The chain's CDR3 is CASSLYKGTEPYEQYF. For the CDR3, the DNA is TGTGCCAGTAGTCTGTATAAAGGGACAGAACCCTACGAGCAGTACTTC.

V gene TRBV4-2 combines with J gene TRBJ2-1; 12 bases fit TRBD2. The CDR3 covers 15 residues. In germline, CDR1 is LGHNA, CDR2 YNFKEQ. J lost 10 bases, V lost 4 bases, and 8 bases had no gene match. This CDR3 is CASSPNELAGGEQFF. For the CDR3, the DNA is TGTGCCAGCAGCCCGAACGAACTAGCGGGAGGAGAGCAGTTCTTC.

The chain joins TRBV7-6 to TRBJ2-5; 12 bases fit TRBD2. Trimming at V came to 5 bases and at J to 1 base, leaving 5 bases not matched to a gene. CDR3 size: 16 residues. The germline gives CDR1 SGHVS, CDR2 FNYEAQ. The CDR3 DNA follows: TGTGCCAGCAGCATAGGACTAGCGGGAAGCCAAGAGACCCAGTACTTC. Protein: CASSIGLAGSQETQYF.

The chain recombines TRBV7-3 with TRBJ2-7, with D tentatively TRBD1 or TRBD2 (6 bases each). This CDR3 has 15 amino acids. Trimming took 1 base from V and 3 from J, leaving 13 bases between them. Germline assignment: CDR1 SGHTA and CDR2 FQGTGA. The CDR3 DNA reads TGTGCCAGCAGCTTAAGTAAAGGGGGGCTCTACGAGCAGTACTTC. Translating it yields CASSLSKGGLYEQYF.

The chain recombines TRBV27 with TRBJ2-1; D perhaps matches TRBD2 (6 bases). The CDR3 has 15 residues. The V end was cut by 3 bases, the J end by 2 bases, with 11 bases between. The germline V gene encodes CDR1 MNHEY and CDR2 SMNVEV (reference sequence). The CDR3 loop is CASSFGGYPYNEQFF. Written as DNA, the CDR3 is TGTGCCAGCAGTTTTGGGGGGTACCCCTACAATGAGCAGTTCTTC.

The chain's CDR3 is CASSLDPRGNTIYF. CDR3 DNA sequence: TGTGCCAGCAGCTTAGACCCGAGGGGAAACACCATATATTTT. V and J are TRBV13 and TRBJ1-3; D is uncertain. The V end lost 1 base, the J end lost 4 bases, and 8 bases lay between the germline ends. This CDR3 has 14 amino acids. Germline V lookup: CDR1 PRHDT, CDR2 FYEKMQ (reference sequence).

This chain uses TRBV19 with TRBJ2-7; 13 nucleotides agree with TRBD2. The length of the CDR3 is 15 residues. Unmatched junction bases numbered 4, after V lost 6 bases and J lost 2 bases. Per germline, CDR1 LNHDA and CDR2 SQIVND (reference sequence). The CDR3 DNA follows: TGTGCCAGTAGCCAGACTAGCGGGAGGCCCTACGAGCAGTACTTC. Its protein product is CASSQTSGRPYEQYF.

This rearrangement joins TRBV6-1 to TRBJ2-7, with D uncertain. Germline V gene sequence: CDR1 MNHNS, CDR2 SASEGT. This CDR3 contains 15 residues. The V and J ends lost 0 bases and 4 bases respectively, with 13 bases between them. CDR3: CASSEALGYVYEQYF. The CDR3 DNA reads TGTGCCAGCAGTGAAGCGCTCGGATACGTGTACGAGCAGTACTTC.